Included here is one T cell receptor (beta chain) sequence, with context. Researchers prepared the TCRbeta library using unique molecular identifiers, the study reports. Via MiXCR, TCRdb re-called the PCR reads, giving one row per CDR3 protein. In the table there are some 500,000 distinct CDR3 sequences, 18% of which are singletons. The CDR3 has 13 amino acids. V was cut by 3 bases and J by 7 bases, with 12 bases left in between. This sample was included in a study of T-cell reconstitution after alpha-beta-depleted transplantation in children. The J gene is TRBJ1-1, the V gene TRBV12-3 or TRBV12-4, with D perhaps TRBD1 (5 bases). The receptor's source is a human donor who donated a stem cell graft to a child with acute lymphoblastic leukemia. The sequenced sample was PBMCs from the stem cell graft donor, obtained from the stem cell graft. The CDR3 DNA reads as TGTGCCAGCAGTTTCCCGACAGTATATGAAGCTTTCTTT. This translates into CASSFPTVYEAFF.